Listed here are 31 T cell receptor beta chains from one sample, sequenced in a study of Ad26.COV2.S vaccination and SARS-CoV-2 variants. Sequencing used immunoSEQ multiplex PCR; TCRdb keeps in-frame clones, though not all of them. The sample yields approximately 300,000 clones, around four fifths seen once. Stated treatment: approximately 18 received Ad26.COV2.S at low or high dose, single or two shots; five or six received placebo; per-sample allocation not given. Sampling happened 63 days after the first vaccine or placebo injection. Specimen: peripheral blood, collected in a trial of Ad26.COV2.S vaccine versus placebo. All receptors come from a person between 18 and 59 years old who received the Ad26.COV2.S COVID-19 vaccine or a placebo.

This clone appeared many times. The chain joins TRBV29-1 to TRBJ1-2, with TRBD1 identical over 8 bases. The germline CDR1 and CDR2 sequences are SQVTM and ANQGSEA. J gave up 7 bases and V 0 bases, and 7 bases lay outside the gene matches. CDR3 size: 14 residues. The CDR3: CSVEDVRGHVGYTF. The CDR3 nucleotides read TGCAGCGTTGAAGATGTCAGGGGGCATGTTGGCTACACCTTC.

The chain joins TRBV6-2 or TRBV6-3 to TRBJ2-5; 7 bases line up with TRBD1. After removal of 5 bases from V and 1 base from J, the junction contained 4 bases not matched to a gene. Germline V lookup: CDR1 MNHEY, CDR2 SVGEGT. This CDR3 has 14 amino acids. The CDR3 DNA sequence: TGTGCCAGCAGTCGACAGGGCCTCCAAGAGACCCAGTACTTC. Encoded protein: CASSRQGLQETQYF.

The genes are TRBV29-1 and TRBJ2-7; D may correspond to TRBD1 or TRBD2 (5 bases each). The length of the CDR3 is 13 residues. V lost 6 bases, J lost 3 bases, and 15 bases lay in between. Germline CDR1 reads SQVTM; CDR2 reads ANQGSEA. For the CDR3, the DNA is TGCAGCGTGGACCCGGGACGGCACTACGAGCAGTACTTC. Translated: CSVDPGRHYEQYF.

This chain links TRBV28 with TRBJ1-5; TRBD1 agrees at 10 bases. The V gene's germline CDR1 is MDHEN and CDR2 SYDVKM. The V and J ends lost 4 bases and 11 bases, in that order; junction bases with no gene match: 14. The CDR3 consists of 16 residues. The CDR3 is CASSSYRLDRGQSQHF. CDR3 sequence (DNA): TGTGCCAGCAGTTCCTACCGCCTTGACAGGGGGCAGTCCCAGCATTTT. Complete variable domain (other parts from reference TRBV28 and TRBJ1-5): DVKVTQSSRYLVKRTGEKVFLECVQDMDHENMFWYRQDPGLGLRLIYFSYDVKMKEKGDIPEGYSVSREKKERFSLILESASTNQTSMYLCASSSYRLDRGQSQHFGDGTRLSIL.

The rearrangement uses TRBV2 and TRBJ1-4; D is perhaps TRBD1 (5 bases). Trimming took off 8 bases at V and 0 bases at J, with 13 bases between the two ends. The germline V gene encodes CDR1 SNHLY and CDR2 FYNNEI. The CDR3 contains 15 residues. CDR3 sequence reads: CASVSDSATNEKLFF. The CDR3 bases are TGTGCCAGCGTCTCCGACAGCGCAACTAATGAAAAACTGTTTTTT.

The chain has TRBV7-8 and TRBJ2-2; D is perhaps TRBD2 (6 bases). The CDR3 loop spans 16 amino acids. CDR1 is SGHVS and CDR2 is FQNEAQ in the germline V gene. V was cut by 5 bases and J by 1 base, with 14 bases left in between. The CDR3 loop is CASSARGALNTGELFF. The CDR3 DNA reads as TGTGCCAGCAGCGCCCGCGGGGCCTTGAACACCGGGGAGCTGTTTTTT.

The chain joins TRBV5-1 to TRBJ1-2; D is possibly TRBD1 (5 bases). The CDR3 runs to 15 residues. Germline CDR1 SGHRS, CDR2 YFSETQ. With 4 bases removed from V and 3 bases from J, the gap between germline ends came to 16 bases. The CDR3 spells CASSRDREGDYGYTF. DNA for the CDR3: TGCGCCAGCAGCCGGGACCGGGAGGGTGACTATGGCTACACCTTC.

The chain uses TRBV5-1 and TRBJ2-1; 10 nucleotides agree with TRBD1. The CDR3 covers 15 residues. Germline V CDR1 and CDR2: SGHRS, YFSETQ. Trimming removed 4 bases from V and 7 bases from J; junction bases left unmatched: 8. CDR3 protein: CASSIRQGATNEQFF. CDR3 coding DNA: TGCGCCAGCAGCATACGACAGGGGGCTACAAATGAGCAGTTCTTC. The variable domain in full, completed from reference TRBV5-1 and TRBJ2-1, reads KAGVTQTPRYLIKTRGQQVTLSCSPISGHRSVSWYQQTPGQGLQFLFEYFSETQRNKGNFPGRFSGRQFSNSRSEMNVSTLELGDSALYLCASSIRQGATNEQFFGPGTRLTVL.

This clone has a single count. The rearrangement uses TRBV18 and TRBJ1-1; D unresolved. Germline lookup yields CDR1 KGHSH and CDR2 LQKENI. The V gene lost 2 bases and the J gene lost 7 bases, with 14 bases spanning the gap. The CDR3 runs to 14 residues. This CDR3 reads CASSPVLGTSEAFF. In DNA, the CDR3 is TGTGCCAGCTCACCAGTCTTAGGTACGAGTGAAGCTTTCTTT.

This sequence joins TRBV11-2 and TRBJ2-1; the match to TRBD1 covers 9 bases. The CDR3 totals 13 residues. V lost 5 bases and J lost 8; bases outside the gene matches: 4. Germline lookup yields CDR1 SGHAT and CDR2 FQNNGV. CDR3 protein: CASSLGQGHEQFF. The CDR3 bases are TGTGCCAGCAGCCTAGGACAGGGGCATGAGCAGTTCTTC.

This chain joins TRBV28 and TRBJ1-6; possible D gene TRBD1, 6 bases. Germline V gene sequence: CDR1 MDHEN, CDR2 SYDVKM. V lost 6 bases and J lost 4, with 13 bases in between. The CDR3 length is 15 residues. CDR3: CASRPLDRYNSPLHF. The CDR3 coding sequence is TGTGCCAGCAGACCCCTCGACAGGTATAATTCACCCCTCCACTTT. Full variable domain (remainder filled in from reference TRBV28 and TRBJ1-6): DVKVTQSSRYLVKRTGEKVFLECVQDMDHENMFWYRQDPGLGLRLIYFSYDVKMKEKGDIPEGYSVSREKKERFSLILESASTNQTSMYLCASRPLDRYNSPLHFGNGTRLTVT.

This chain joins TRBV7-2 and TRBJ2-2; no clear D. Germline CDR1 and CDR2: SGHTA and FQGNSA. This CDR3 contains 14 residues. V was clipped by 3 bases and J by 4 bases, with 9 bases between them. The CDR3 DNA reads TGTGCCAGCAGCTTCACCTGGAGCACCGGGGAGCTGTTTTTT. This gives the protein CASSFTWSTGELFF. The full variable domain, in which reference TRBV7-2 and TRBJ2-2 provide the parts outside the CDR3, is GAGVSQSPSNKVTEKGKDVELRCDPISGHTALYWYRQSLGQGLEFLIYFQGNSAPDKSGLPSDRFSAERTGGSVSTLTIQRTQQEDSAVYLCASSFTWSTGELFFGEGSRLTVL.

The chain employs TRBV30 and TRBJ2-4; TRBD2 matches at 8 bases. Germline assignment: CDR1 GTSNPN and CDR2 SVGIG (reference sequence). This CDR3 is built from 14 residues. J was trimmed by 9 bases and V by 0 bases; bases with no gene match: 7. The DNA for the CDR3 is TGTGCCTGGAGTGTTGGTGGCGGGGGGATCATTCAGTACTTC. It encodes CAWSVGGGGIIQYF.

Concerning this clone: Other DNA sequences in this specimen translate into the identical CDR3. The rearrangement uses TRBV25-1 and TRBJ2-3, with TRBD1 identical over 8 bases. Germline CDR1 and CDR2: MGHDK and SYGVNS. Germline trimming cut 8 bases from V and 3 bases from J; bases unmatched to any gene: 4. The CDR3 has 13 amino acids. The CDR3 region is CASRRTGTDTQYF. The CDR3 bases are TGTGCCAGCCGCCGGACAGGGACAGATACGCAGTATTTT.

CDR3 residues: CASSIDRTYGGELFF. CDR3 nucleotide sequence: TGTGCCAGTAGTATAGACCGGACGTATGGCGGGGAGCTGTTTTTT. This sequence joins TRBV19 and TRBJ2-2; D is unclear. The CDR3 length is 15 residues. Looked up from germline, CDR1 is LNHDA and CDR2 is SQIVND (reference sequence). Trimming stripped 0 bases from V and 7 bases from J, with 12 bases between.

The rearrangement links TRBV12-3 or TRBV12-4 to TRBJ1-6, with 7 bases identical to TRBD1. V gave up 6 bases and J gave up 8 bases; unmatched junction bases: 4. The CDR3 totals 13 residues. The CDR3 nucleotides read TGTGCCAGCAGGTGGACAGGAGATTCACCCCTCCACTTT. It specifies CASRWTGDSPLHF.

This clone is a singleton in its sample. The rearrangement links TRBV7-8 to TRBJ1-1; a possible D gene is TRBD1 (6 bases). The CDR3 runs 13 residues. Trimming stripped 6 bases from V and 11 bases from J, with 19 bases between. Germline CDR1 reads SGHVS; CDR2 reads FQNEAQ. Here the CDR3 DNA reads TGTGCCAGCAGAAAAAGGGGGGGCCATACGGCTTTCTTT. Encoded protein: CASRKRGGHTAFF.

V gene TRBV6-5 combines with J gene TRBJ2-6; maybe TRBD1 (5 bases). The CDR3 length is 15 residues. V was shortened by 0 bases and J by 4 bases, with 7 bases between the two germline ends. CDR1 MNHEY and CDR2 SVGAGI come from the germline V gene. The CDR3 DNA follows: TGTGCCAGCAGTTACTCGGGGCTGGGGGCCAACGTCCTGACTTTC. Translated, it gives CASSYSGLGANVLTF.

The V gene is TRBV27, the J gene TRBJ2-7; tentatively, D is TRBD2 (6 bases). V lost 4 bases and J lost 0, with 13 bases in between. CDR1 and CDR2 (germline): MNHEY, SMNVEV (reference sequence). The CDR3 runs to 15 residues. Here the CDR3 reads CASSSPGRFSYEQYF. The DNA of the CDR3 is TGTGCCAGCAGTTCCCCGGGGAGGTTCTCCTACGAGCAGTACTTC.

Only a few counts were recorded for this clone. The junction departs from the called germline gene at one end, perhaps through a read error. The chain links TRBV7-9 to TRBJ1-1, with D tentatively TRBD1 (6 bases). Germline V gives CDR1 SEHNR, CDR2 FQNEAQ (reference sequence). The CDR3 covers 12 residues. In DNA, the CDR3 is TGTGCCAGCAGCTTAGTTCGACAGGAGCACACCTTT. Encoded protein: CASSLVRQEHTF.

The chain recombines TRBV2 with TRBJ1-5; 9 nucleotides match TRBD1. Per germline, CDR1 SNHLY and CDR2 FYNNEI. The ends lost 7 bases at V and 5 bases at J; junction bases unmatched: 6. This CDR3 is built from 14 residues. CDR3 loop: CASNRGPSDQPQHF. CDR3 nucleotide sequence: TGTGCCAGCAACAGGGGGCCGAGCGATCAGCCCCAGCATTTT. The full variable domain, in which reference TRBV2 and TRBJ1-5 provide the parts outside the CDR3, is EPEVTQTPSHQVTQMGQEVILRCVPISNHLYFYWYRQILGQKVEFLVSFYNNEISEKSEIFDDQFSVERPDGSNFTLKIRSTKLEDSAMYFCASNRGPSDQPQHFGDGTRLSIL.

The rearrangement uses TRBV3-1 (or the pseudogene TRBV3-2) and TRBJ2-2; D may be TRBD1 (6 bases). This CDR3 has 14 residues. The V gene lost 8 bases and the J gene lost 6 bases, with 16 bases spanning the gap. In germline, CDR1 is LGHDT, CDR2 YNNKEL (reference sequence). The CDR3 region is CASHSGRGSGELFF. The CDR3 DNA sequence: TGTGCCAGCCATTCGGGCAGGGGTTCCGGGGAGCTGTTTTTT.

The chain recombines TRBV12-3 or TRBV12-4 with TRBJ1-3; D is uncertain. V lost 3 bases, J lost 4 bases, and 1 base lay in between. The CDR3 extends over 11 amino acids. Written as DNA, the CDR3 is TGTGCCAGCAGTTTCGGAAACACCATATATTTT. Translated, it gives CASSFGNTIYF.

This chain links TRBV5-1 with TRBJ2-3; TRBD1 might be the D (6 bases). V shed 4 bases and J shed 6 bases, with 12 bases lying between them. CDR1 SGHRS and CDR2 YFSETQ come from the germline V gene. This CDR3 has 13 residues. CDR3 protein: CASSLPGGDTQYF. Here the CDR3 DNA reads TGCGCCAGCAGCCTCCCTGGGGGCGATACGCAGTATTTT.

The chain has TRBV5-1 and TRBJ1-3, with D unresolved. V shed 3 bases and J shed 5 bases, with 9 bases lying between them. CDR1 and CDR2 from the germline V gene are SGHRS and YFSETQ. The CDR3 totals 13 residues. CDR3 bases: TGCGCCAGCAGCTCTACAGAGAGAAACACCATATATTTT. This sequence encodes CASSSTERNTIYF. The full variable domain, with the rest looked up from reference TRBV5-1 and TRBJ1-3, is KAGVTQTPRYLIKTRGQQVTLSCSPISGHRSVSWYQQTPGQGLQFLFEYFSETQRNKGNFPGRFSGRQFSNSRSEMNVSTLELGDSALYLCASSSTERNTIYFGEGSWLTVV.

The chain's CDR3 is CASSQGTGNYEQYF. CDR3 coding DNA: TGTGCCAGCAGCCAAGGGACAGGGAACTACGAGCAGTACTTC. The chain joins TRBV14 to TRBJ2-7, with 8 bases identical to TRBD1. The germline V gene encodes CDR1 SGHDN and CDR2 FVKESK. The V gene end was trimmed by 1 base and the J gene end by 3 bases; junction bases not matched to a gene: 2. The CDR3 runs 14 residues.

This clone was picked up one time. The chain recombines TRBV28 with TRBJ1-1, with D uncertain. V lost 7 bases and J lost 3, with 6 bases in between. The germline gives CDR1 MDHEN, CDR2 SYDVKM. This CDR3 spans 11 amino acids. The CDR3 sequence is CASIAHTEAFF. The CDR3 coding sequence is TGTGCCAGCATAGCGCACACTGAAGCTTTCTTT.

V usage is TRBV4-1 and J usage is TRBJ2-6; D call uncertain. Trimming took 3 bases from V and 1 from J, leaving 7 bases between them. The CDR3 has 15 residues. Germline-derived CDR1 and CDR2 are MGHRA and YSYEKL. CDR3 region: CASSHAVSGANVLTF. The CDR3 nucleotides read TGCGCCAGCAGCCACGCGGTATCTGGGGCCAACGTCCTGACTTTC.

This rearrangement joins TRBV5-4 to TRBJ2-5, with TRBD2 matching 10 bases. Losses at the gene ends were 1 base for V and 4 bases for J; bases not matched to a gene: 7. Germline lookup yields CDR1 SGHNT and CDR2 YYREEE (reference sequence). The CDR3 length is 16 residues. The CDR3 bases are TGTGCCAGCAGCTTGCCACCAGCTAGCGGGGGAGAGACCCAGTACTTC. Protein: CASSLPPASGGETQYF.

CDR3 coding DNA: TGTGCAAGTCGCTTAGCGATAGCTAGCGGGGGAGATGAACTCAGCACAGATACGCAGTATTTT. It translates to CASRLAIASGGDELSTDTQYF. The chain combines TRBV12-2 with TRBJ2-3; the table's D call, TRBD2, has no DNA check behind it. TRBV12-2 is a known pseudogene. This CDR3 comprises 21 residues.

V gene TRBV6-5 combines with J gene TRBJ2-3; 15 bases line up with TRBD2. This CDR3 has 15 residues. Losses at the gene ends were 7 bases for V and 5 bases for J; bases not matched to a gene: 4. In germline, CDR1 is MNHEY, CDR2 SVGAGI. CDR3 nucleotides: TGTGCCAGCACCGGACTAGCGGGGGGGCGAGATACGCAGTATTTT. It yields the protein CASTGLAGGRDTQYF.